The rows below give T cell receptor beta chains drawn from one sample of a study of identical twins. TCRdb ran MiXCR on the 5' RACE reads and lists one entry per CDR3 protein. The table has more than 1.5 million distinct CDR3 sequences, around a third seen once. What was sequenced was cord blood. The origin of the receptors is a newborn girl in good health. Both conserved end residues are part of each CDR3. The D gene is left open where the match is weak. Size values are once, few and many counts, or a class for expanded clones, and some rows have none.

NA | TRBJ2-1 | TRBD2 | TRBV12-5 | CASGLSAAGVHNEQFF | TGTGCTAGTGGTTTGTCCGCGGCGGGAGTACACAATGAGCAGTTCTTC
NA | TRBJ2-6 | NA | TRBV6-2/TRBV6-3 | CASSYARVTGANVLTF | TGTGCCAGCAGTTATGCCAGGGTCACTGGGGCCAACGTCCTGACTTTC
few | TRBJ2-7 | NA | TRBV6-2/TRBV6-3 | CASAQAYEQYF | TGTGCCAGCGCCCAAGCGTACGAGCAGTACTTC
many | TRBJ2-1 | NA | TRBV20-1 | CSASGTYNEQFF | TGCAGTGCTTCCGGGACTTACAATGAGCAGTTCTTC
NA | TRBJ1-1 | NA | TRBV5-5 | CASSLKGVRQGGLGTEAFF | TGTGCCAGCAGCTTGAAGGGCGTGAGGCAGGGAGGATTGGGCACTGAAGCTTTCTTT
NA | TRBJ1-2 | TRBD1 | TRBV20-1 | CSARRTGRNYGYTF | TGCAGTGCTAGAAGGACAGGACGTAACTATGGCTACACCTTC
NA | TRBJ1-5 | NA | TRBV6-1 | CASRGEPTQPQHF | TGTGCCAGCCGGGGGGAACCCACTCAGCCCCAGCATTTT
many | TRBJ2-1 | NA | TRBV6-6 | CASSISGGNEQFF | TGTGCCAGCAGTATTAGCGGAGGAAATGAGCAGTTCTTC
few | TRBJ2-7 | NA | TRBV29-1 | CSVSSSSGSYNEQYF | TGCAGCGTCTCCTCTAGCTCGGGTTCCTACAATGAGCAGTACTTC
NA | TRBJ2-2 | NA | TRBV25-1 | CASSDPRAVTGELFF | TGTGCCAGCAGTGACCCCAGGGCGGTCACCGGGGAGCTGTTTTTT
NA | TRBJ2-7 | TRBD2 | TRBV20-1 | CSGNRLAGSYEQYF | TGCAGTGGAAATCGGCTAGCGGGCTCCTACGAGCAGTACTTC
NA | TRBJ1-2 | NA | TRBV10-3 | CAIGVFPLQDTNYGYTF | TGTGCCATCGGAGTATTCCCTCTACAGGACACTAACTATGGCTACACCTTC
NA | TRBJ2-1 | NA | TRBV12-3/TRBV12-4 | CASSLGFREETQFF | TGTGCCAGCAGTTTAGGATTCAGGGAAGAGACCCAGTTCTTC
NA | TRBJ2-6 | NA | TRBV11-3 | CASSLSPHSGANVLTF | TGTGCCAGCAGCTTATCCCCTCACTCTGGGGCCAACGTCCTGACTTTC
NA | TRBJ2-1 | NA | TRBV28 | CASSLSSWTYNEQFF | TGTGCCAGCAGTTTGTCCTCCTGGACTTACAATGAGCAGTTCTTC
NA | TRBJ2-3 | NA | TRBV30 | CGWSVTDTQYF | TGTGGCTGGAGTGTCACAGATACGCAGTATTTT
NA | TRBJ2-3 | TRBD2 | TRBV9 | CASSVPREGHETDTQYF | TGTGCCAGCAGCGTACCGCGGGAGGGCCATGAGACAGATACGCAGTATTTT
NA | TRBJ2-7 | NA | TRBV30 | CAWSVLGSPSYEQYF | TGTGCCTGGAGTGTATTGGGCAGCCCCTCCTACGAGCAGTACTTC
NA | TRBJ1-5 | NA | TRBV19 | CASSSRGQTNQPQHF | TGTGCCAGTAGCAGCCGAGGACAGACGAATCAGCCCCAGCATTTT
many | TRBJ2-1 | TRBD2 | TRBV29-1 | CSVLGTSGSYNEQFF | TGCAGCGTTTTGGGGACTAGCGGATCCTACAATGAGCAGTTCTTC
NA | TRBJ1-6 | NA | TRBV27 | CASALRSYNSPLHF | TGTGCCAGCGCTTTGAGGTCCTATAATTCACCCCTCCACTTT
NA | TRBJ2-7 | TRBD2 | TRBV20-1 | CSASGTRAQRGYEQYF | TGCAGTGCTAGTGGAACCCGGGCCCAGCGGGGATACGAGCAGTACTTC
NA | TRBJ2-5 | TRBD1 | TRBV5-1 | CASSFGDRYDEQYF | TGCGCCAGCAGCTTTGGGGACAGGTACGATGAGCAGTACTTC
NA | TRBJ2-1 | TRBD2 | TRBV29-1 | CSVVRTSGLTGFF | TGCAGCGTTGTTCGGACTAGCGGCCTCACGGGGTTCTTC
NA | TRBJ2-5 | NA | TRBV4-1 | CASSQGGTSYYNEQYF | TGCGCCAGCAGCCAAGGGGGTACTAGCTACTACAATGAGCAGTACTTC
NA | TRBJ2-7 | TRBD2 | TRBV20-1 | CSARDPRTSGSYEQYF | TGCAGTGCTAGAGATCCCAGGACTAGCGGGAGCTACGAGCAGTACTTC
few | TRBJ2-7 | NA | TRBV7-9 | CASSRTGAGPVYEQYF | TGTGCCAGCAGTAGAACCGGGGCAGGGCCCGTCTACGAGCAGTACTTC
few | TRBJ1-4 | NA | TRBV4-1 | CASSQDRLKMSKLFF | TGCGCCAGCAGCCAAGATCGACTGAAAATGAGCAAACTGTTTTTT
few | TRBJ2-3 | NA | TRBV7-2 | CASSLNSLTDTQYF | TGTGCCAGCAGCTTAAACTCTCTCACAGATACGCAGTATTTT
NA | TRBJ2-7 | TRBD1 | TRBV20-1 | CSARGQGIPYEQYF | TGCAGTGCTAGAGGACAGGGGATCCCCTACGAGCAGTACTTC
NA | TRBJ2-2 | NA | TRBV21-1 | CASSKPGQGSSEWTGELFF | TGTGCCAGCAGCAAGCCTGGACAGGGGTCATCTGAATGGACCGGGGAGCTGTTTTTT